These T cell receptor beta chains were read from a single sample in a study of T cell changes during pregnancy in multiple sclerosis. The data were produced by immunoSEQ multiplex PCR, yet TCRdb's version contains in-frame clones alone and is incomplete. The sample records around 69,000 clones, roughly 90% being singletons. The sequences come from CD8+ T cells from peripheral blood mononuclear cells, collected before pregnancy. The source is a female donor with multiple sclerosis, enrolled in a pregnancy study. CDR3s include the opening cysteine and the closing phenylalanine or tryptophan. Clone size, where shown, is once, few, many, or a class for clones that have expanded.

V gene	clone size	J gene	CDR3 protein
TRBV7-3	.	TRBJ2-3	CASSVGQTSDTQYF
TRBV20-1	.	TRBJ2-4	CSAGDRDIQYF
TRBV6-6	.	TRBJ1-2	CASRPDSYGYTF
TRBV19	.	TRBJ2-7	CASSHGQGASYEQYF
TRBV6-1	.	TRBJ1-1	CASRTGGTEAFF
TRBV2	.	TRBJ2-1	CASIQGYYNEQFF
TRBV5-8	.	TRBJ2-5	CASSKSGGQETQYF
TRBV6-1	.	TRBJ2-2	CASIAGSNTGELFF
TRBV12-1	.	TRBJ1-2	CASSRRLWALGYTF
TRBV11-2	.	TRBJ1-2	CASSLDQYGYTF
TRBV30	.	TRBJ2-5	CAWSSLRETQYF
TRBV5-5	.	TRBJ1-1	CASSLGTGFTSYGREAFF
TRBV15	.	TRBJ1-1	CATSRHDRVAEAFF
TRBV7-2	.	TRBJ2-1	CASSAWTGASIYNEQFF
TRBV7-4	.	TRBJ1-1	CASSPILQGKAFF
TRBV2	few	TRBJ2-1	CASSDPGDEQFF
TRBV11-1	.	TRBJ2-3	CASSLARAGTQYF
TRBV4-1	.	TRBJ1-1	CASSQERGLNTEAFF
TRBV20-1	.	TRBJ1-2	CSAPKGGGYTF
TRBV9	.	TRBJ2-3	CASSVEVGNTDTQYF
TRBV27	once	TRBJ1-1	CASKPGGSPLLNTEAFF
TRBV13	once	TRBJ1-2	CASSLVIGAYGYTF
TRBV7-9	.	TRBJ2-7	CASSSTLGHEQYF
TRBV11-3	.	TRBJ2-7	CASSLGGQEQYF
TRBV13	.	TRBJ1-3	CASSVGQGIENTIYF
TRBV10-3	once	TRBJ2-7	CAISEKGESYEQYF
TRBV11-2	once	TRBJ2-1	CASSVDSMRAGQTYNEQFF
TRBV19	.	TRBJ1-1	CASSMGTGGDTEAFF
TRBV7-9	.	TRBJ2-7	CASSPIPTEQYF
TRBV5-6	.	TRBJ2-6	CASSLAGTARSGANVLTF
TRBV12-5	many	TRBJ2-1	CASGPNRGPGEQFF
TRBV5-6	.	TRBJ2-1	CASSFVAGVNEQFF
TRBV2	.	TRBJ2-2	CASSGGQGVPGELFF
TRBV30	.	TRBJ1-3	CAWRAHGNTIYF
TRBV6-1	.	TRBJ1-1	CASSERGLLNTEAFF
TRBV4-1	.	TRBJ1-2	CASKVVVEDRGDGYTF
TRBV29-1	.	TRBJ1-3	CSAGNRGQGNTIYF